Listed below are T cell receptor beta chains from one sample, sequenced in a study of CD8 T cells in ankylosing spondylitis. TCRdb reprocessed the 5' RACE reads with MiXCR, giving one entry per CDR3 protein. The sample yields about 240,000 distinct CDR3 sequences, 10% to 13% seen once. Material: blood, either unsorted or a sorted T cell fraction (not recorded which). These receptors all stem from a male donor with ankylosing spondylitis or in good health (not recorded which). CDR3s include the opening cysteine and the closing phenylalanine or tryptophan. A D gene is named only where the DNA matches it firmly. Expanded clones are given a class, and other clones once, few, many or no size at all.

J gene,CDR3 length,clone size,V gene,D gene,CDR3 protein,CDR3 DNA
TRBJ2-2,17,many,TRBV5-1,TRBD2,CASSLSSGGPNTGELFF,TGCGCCAGCAGCTTGAGTAGCGGGGGGCCGAACACCGGGGAGCTGTTTTTT
TRBJ2-7,15,few,TRBV10-3,TRBD2,CAISEQLAGAYEQYF,TGTGCCATCAGTGAGCAGCTAGCGGGGGCCTACGAGCAGTACTTC
TRBJ2-3,13,many,TRBV7-2,.,CASSFGATDTQYF,TGTGCCAGCAGCTTTGGGGCTACAGATACGCAGTATTTT
TRBJ1-2,14,.,TRBV12-3/TRBV12-4,.,CASTLQGAPLGYTF,TGTGCCAGCACCCTCCAAGGGGCTCCCCTTGGCTACACCTTC
TRBJ1-6,18,many,TRBV7-2,.,CASSLAGLTEGGNSPLHF,TGTGCCAGCAGCTTAGCTGGCCTAACCGAGGGGGGTAATTCACCCCTCCACTTT
TRBJ2-1,14,few,TRBV27,TRBD2,CASSLSLAGGRSFF,TGTGCCAGCAGTTTAAGCCTAGCGGGAGGCCGTTCATTCTTC
TRBJ1-6,15,many,TRBV20-1,.,CSARVGDPYNSPLHF,TGCAGTGCTAGAGTGGGGGATCCCTATAATTCACCCCTCCACTTT
TRBJ2-7,16,many,TRBV7-9,TRBD2,CASSFGGTSGRAGQYF,TGTGCCAGCAGCTTTGGCGGGACTAGCGGGAGGGCCGGGCAGTACTTC
TRBJ1-2,11,many,TRBV30,.,CAWTRGAGYTF,TGTGCCTGGACCCGAGGGGCAGGCTACACCTTC
TRBJ2-5,17,many,TRBV2,TRBD2,CASTPTKSVAGVETQYF,TGTGCCAGCACGCCTACAAAGAGCGTAGCGGGGGTGGAGACCCAGTACTTC
TRBJ2-7,16,many,TRBV6-2/TRBV6-3,TRBD1,CASSPQDRVLSYEQYF,TGTGCCAGCAGTCCCCAGGACAGGGTTCTCTCCTACGAGCAGTACTTC
TRBJ2-7,15,many,TRBV9,TRBD2,CASSPPGRQPYEQYF,TGTGCCAGCAGCCCGCCCGGGAGGCAGCCCTACGAGCAGTACTTC
TRBJ2-3,16,few,TRBV7-2,TRBD1,CASSLPPDRATDTQYF,TGTGCCAGCAGCTTGCCCCCCGACAGGGCCACAGATACGCAGTATTTT
TRBJ2-3,16,many,TRBV3-1,.,CASSLELVLSTDTQYF,TGTGCCAGCAGCCTAGAACTTGTTTTGAGCACAGATACGCAGTATTTT
TRBJ2-1,15,many,TRBV12-5,.,CASGLVQGSYNEQFF,TGTGCTAGTGGTTTGGTCCAGGGTTCCTACAATGAGCAGTTCTTC
TRBJ2-1,16,many,TRBV9,.,CASSVGGQISYNEQFF,TGTGCCAGCAGCGTAGGGGGCCAGATCTCCTACAATGAGCAGTTCTTC
TRBJ1-2,15,many,TRBV20-1,.,CSARVGQIADYGYTF,TGCAGTGCTAGAGTCGGACAAATAGCCGACTATGGCTACACCTTC
TRBJ2-7,13,few,TRBV7-9,TRBD2,CASSAGVAYEQYF,TGTGCCAGTAGCGCGGGGGTCGCCTACGAGCAGTACTTC
TRBJ2-1,15,many,TRBV7-2,TRBD2,CASSFRGGSYNEQFF,TGTGCCAGCAGTTTTCGGGGAGGGTCCTACAATGAGCAGTTCTTC
TRBJ2-5,15,few,TRBV3-1,.,CASSAFGSRGETQYF,TGTGCCAGCAGCGCCTTCGGGAGCCGAGGGGAGACCCAGTACTTC
TRBJ1-1,14,many,TRBV18,.,CASSPRRENTEAFF,TGTGCCAGCTCACCTCGCCGAGAGAACACTGAAGCTTTCTTT
TRBJ1-5,14,.,TRBV6-1,.,CASSEPGPNQPQHF,TGTGCCAGCAGTGAACCAGGGCCCAATCAGCCCCAGCATTTT
TRBJ1-2,14,many,TRBV12-5,.,CASGLEGGIEGYTF,TGTGCTAGTGGTTTGGAAGGGGGAATCGAGGGCTACACCTTC
TRBJ2-5,14,many,TRBV20-1,TRBD2,CSAREGSTTETQYF,TGCAGTGCCCGGGAGGGGAGCACGACAGAGACCCAGTACTTC
TRBJ2-1,16,many,TRBV21-1,.,CASSKAIGQGAKEQFF,TGTGCCAGCAGCAAAGCAATTGGACAGGGGGCAAAAGAGCAGTTCTTC
TRBJ2-1,14,many,TRBV4-1,TRBD2,CASSQGLAVSEQFF,TGCGCCAGCAGCCAAGGGCTAGCGGTAAGTGAGCAGTTCTTC
TRBJ2-7,11,many,TRBV7-9,.,CASGSGYEQYF,TGTGCCAGCGGCAGTGGGTACGAGCAGTACTTC
TRBJ1-1,18,many,TRBV10-3,TRBD1,CAISGGAGGLVRNTEAFF,TGTGCCATCAGTGGAGGGGCAGGGGGGTTGGTTAGGAACACTGAAGCTTTCTTT
TRBJ2-2,14,.,TRBV2,.,CASASLRVAGELFF,TGTGCCAGCGCTTCCCTCAGGGTTGCCGGGGAGCTGTTTTTT